This paragraph reports one T cell receptor (beta chain). Its antigen is still unknown. The protocol was immunoSEQ multiplex PCR, while the TCRdb copy is restricted to in-frame clones and leaves out a portion. The profile shows about 150,000 clones, around 90% of them singletons. The data belong to a study of T cell responses to AZD1222 COVID-19 vaccine. Study-level points and caveats: Only 5 or 6 individuals given AZD1222 were seropositive at baseline.

The CDR3 covers 12 residues. Deletions cut 3 bases from V and 2 bases from J, with 5 bases between. The germline gives CDR1 MNHNS, CDR2 SASEGT. The clonotype was recovered from an adult in good health. The sequenced sample was peripheral blood, obtained on day 0 of AZD1222 vaccination. This chain connects TRBV6-1 to TRBJ2-7; D gene unclear. The CDR3 is CASSDRPYEQYF. The CDR3 region has the DNA TGTGCCAGCAGTGACAGGCCCTACGAGCAGTACTTC.